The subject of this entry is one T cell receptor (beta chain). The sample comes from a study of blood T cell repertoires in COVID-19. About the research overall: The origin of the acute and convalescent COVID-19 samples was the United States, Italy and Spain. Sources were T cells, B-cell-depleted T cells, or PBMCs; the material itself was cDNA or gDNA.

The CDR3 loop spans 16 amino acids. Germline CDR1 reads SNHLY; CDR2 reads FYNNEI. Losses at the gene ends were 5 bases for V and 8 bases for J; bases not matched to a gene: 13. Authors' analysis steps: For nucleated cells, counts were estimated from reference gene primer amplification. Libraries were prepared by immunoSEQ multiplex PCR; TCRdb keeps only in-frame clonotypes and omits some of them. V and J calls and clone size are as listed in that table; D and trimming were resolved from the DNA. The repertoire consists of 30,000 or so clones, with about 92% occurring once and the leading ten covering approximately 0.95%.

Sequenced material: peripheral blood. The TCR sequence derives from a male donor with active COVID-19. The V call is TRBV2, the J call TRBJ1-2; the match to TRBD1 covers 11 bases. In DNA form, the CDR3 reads TGTGCCAGCAGTTCCCGGACAGGGGGCTCGACAGGGGGCTACACCTTC. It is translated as CASSSRTGGSTGGYTF. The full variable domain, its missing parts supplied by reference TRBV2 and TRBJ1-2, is EPEVTQTPSHQVTQMGQEVILRCVPISNHLYFYWYRQILGQKVEFLVSFYNNEISEKSEIFDDQFSVERPDGSNFTLKIRSTKLEDSAMYFCASSSRTGGSTGGYTFGSGTRLTVV.